What follows are 14 T cell receptor beta chains derived from one specimen sequenced in a study of regulatory and conventional T cells in RAG deficiency. Assay: immunoSEQ multiplex PCR; the TCRdb copy retains only in-frame clones and omits some. Of roughly 7,800 clones in the sample, about 94% were seen once. Blood CD4+ CD25-high CD127-low regulatory T cells supplied the genomic DNA template. These data were also reused for a study on regulatory T cells. That investigation notes: Amplification used 52 TRBV primers and 13 TRBJ primers.

Sequencing input: CD127- CD25+ CD4+ Tregs sorted from blood. These TCRs come from a human donor in good health.

This clone was observed a single time. CDR3 sequence: CASSYSIRRGANEQFF. The CDR3 DNA follows: TGTGCCAGCAGTTACTCGATCAGGCGGGGGGCTAATGAGCAGTTCTTC. This chain links TRBV6-6 with TRBJ2-1; TRBD2 aligns across 8 bases. Germline lookup yields CDR1 MNHNY and CDR2 SVGAGI (reference sequence). Trimming at V came to 0 bases and at J to 7 bases, leaving 8 bases not matched to a gene. The CDR3 is made up of 16 amino acids.

The chain combines TRBV6-5 with TRBJ2-7; 10 bases align to TRBD2. The CDR3 loop spans 15 amino acids. J gave up 3 bases and V 6 bases, and 8 bases lay outside the gene matches. Germline loops: CDR1 MNHEY, CDR2 SVGAGI. The CDR3 region has the DNA TGTGCCAGCAGCAGGACTAGCGGACTTGTCTACGAGCAGTACTTC. This codes for CASSRTSGLVYEQYF.

The chain uses TRBV7-9 and TRBJ2-1; 8 bases are a match to TRBD2. V lost 6 bases to trimming and J lost 3 bases; unmatched junction nucleotides: 13. Germline V gene data show CDR1 as SEHNR and CDR2 as FQNEAQ (reference sequence). The CDR3 covers 17 residues. CDR3 in DNA: TGTGCCAGCAGTGAAAATGTGATAGCGGGAATCTACAATGAGCAGTTCTTC. This gives the protein CASSENVIAGIYNEQFF.

The chain recombines TRBV4-2 with TRBJ2-1; 10 bases map to TRBD2. The CDR3 spans 16 residues. J was trimmed by 8 bases and V by 1 base; bases with no gene match: 8. CDR1 is LGHNA, CDR2 YNFKEQ, per germline. The CDR3 region has the DNA TGTGCCAGCAGCCAAGTCCAGCGGGAGGGCCCGCATGAGCAGTTCTTC. It encodes CASSQVQREGPHEQFF.

The rearrangement links TRBV7-9 to TRBJ2-4, with 8 bases matching TRBD1. Germline V gene lookup returns CDR1 SEHNR and CDR2 FQNEAQ (reference sequence). CDR3 length: 15 amino acids. Trimming took 3 bases from V and 5 from J; bases not matched to a gene: 6. In DNA form, the CDR3 reads TGTGCCAGCAGCTTCGGCAGGGGGCTTCAAAACATTCAGTACTTC. It encodes CASSFGRGLQNIQYF. Using reference TRBV7-9 and TRBJ2-4 for the parts outside the CDR3, the full variable domain is DTGVSQNPRHKITKRGQNVTFRCDPISEHNRLYWYRQTLGQGPEFLTYFQNEAQLEKSRLLSDRFSAERPKGSFSTLEIQRTEQGDSAMYLCASSFGRGLQNIQYFGAGTRLSVL.

On this clone itself: The CDR3 does not close with the conserved phenylalanine or tryptophan, likely indicating a read error. Because the CDR3's place on the DNA is in doubt, the DNA is left out and the CDR3 is given as listed by TCRdb. The V call is TRBV19, the J call TRBJ1-1; TRBD1, the table's D call, lacks a check against the DNA. The length of the CDR3 is 11 amino acids, counting both ends. Germline V CDR1 and CDR2: LNHDA, SQIVND (reference sequence). CDR3 region: CASSMGTGYGS.

The rearrangement uses TRBV18 and TRBJ1-2, with 7 bases fitting TRBD1. The length of the CDR3 is 16 residues. Trimming took 3 bases from V and 2 from J; bases not matched to a gene: 9. Germline V lookup: CDR1 KGHSH, CDR2 LQKENI. DNA for the CDR3: TGTGCCAGCTCACCTATAAACAGGGGTGGCAACTATGGCTACACCTTC. This gives the protein CASSPINRGGNYGYTF.

In nucleotides, the CDR3 is TGCGCCACCACAGGGGGCTACGAGCAGTACTTC. It yields the protein CATTGGYEQYF. The chain couples TRBV10-2 to TRBJ2-7; 8 positions match TRBD1. After removal of 10 bases from V and 3 bases from J, the junction contained 2 bases not matched to a gene. CDR3 size: 11 residues. Per the germline V gene, CDR1 is WSHSY and CDR2 is SAAADI.

The count of this clone is one. This rearrangement joins TRBV20-1 to TRBJ2-1; TRBD2 agrees at 8 bases. V was pared by 4 bases and J by 10 bases, with 0 bases of the junction left unmatched. The CDR3 runs to 10 residues. CDR1 is DFQATT, CDR2 SNEGSKA, per germline (reference sequence). The CDR3 loop is CSATSGEQFF. The CDR3 DNA is TGCAGTGCTACTAGCGGGGAGCAGTTCTTC.

The chain combines TRBV6-6 with TRBJ1-1; 9 bases line up with TRBD1. Germline trimming cut 5 bases from V and 6 bases from J; bases unmatched to any gene: 10. Germline V gives CDR1 MNHNY, CDR2 SVGAGI (reference sequence). The CDR3 extends over 15 amino acids. CDR3 sequence (DNA): TGTGCCAGCAGTCACAGGGGGCGCCTGGGGGCTGAAGCTTTCTTT. It codes for CASSHRGRLGAEAFF.

The CDR3 spells CASSSPDRVFAGELFF. CDR3 DNA sequence: TGTGCCAGCAGCTCGCCCGACAGGGTTTTCGCCGGGGAGCTGTTTTTT. This chain links TRBV5-4 with TRBJ2-2; TRBD1 matches 7 bases. This CDR3 comprises 16 residues. Germline CDR1 SGHNT, CDR2 YYREEE (reference sequence). V lost 3 bases and J lost 6; bases outside the gene matches: 11.

This rearrangement joins TRBV29-1 to TRBJ1-1; 8 bases line up with TRBD1. Germline V gene lookup returns CDR1 SQVTM and CDR2 ANQGSEA. There are 14 residues in the CDR3. V dropped 6 bases and J dropped 0; count of bases not matched to a gene: 6. The CDR3 DNA sequence: TGCAGCGTCCGCCGGGACAGGATGAACACTGAAGCTTTCTTT. Translation gives CSVRRDRMNTEAFF. The entire variable domain, with the rest obtained from reference TRBV29-1 and TRBJ1-1, is as follows: SAVISQKPSRDICQRGTSLTIQCQVDSQVTMMFWYRQQPGQSLTLIATANQGSEATYESGFVIDKFPISRPNLTFSTLTVSNMSPEDSSIYLCSVRRDRMNTEAFFGQGTRLTVV.

J is TRBJ1-1 and V is TRBV10-3; 7 positions match TRBD1. Germline assignment: CDR1 ENHRY and CDR2 SYGVKD. This CDR3 contains 13 residues. V was pared by 10 bases and J by 3 bases, with 8 bases of the junction left unmatched. Here the CDR3 DNA reads TGTGCCAGCAGAGAGGGACAGTACACTGAAGCTTTCTTT. Translation: CASREGQYTEAFF.

The CDR3, as DNA: TGTGCCAGCAGTCCCAGGCCAGGGGGAGAGACCCAGTACTTC. It yields the protein CASSPRPGGETQYF. V gene TRBV6-5 combines with J gene TRBJ2-5; TRBD1 matches at 7 bases. This CDR3 spans 14 amino acids. The V segment lost 5 bases and the J segment 4 bases; nucleotides outside the gene matches: 7. The germline gives CDR1 MNHEY, CDR2 SVGAGI.